A single sample gave rise to the 8 T cell receptor beta chains below, sequenced in a study of PD-L1 blockade in urothelial cancer. Using immunoSEQ multiplex PCR, the repertoire was profiled, and TCRdb retains in-frame clones only, with some absent. The sample has about 55,000 clones, about 72% seen once; the top ten hold around 3.4%. Sequences were derived from PBMCs, sampled around atezolizumab (anti-PD-L1) treatment. The source of these receptors is a man in his 70s with urothelial cancer.

The chain couples TRBV5-1 to TRBJ2-5; D may be TRBD1 (5 bases). The CDR3 is 13 amino acids. Germline V CDR1 and CDR2: SGHRS, YFSETQ. Trimming shortened V by 5 bases and J by 4 bases, and 12 bases separated the two germline ends. CDR3 residues: CASSRDSPETQYF. CDR3 bases: TGCGCCAGCAGTCGAGACAGTCCAGAGACCCAGTACTTC.

This chain connects TRBV11-2 to TRBJ2-7, with D possibly being TRBD2 (5 bases). V was clipped by 0 bases and J by 0 bases, with 9 bases between them. The CDR3 is 15 residues long. CDR1 is SGHAT, CDR2 FQNNGV, per germline. This CDR3 is CASSLDSGNSYEQYF. The CDR3 region has the DNA TGTGCCAGCAGCTTAGATTCGGGGAACTCCTACGAGCAGTACTTC.

Of note for this clone: A junction end diverges from the germline sequence, so it may reflect a read error. The chain joins TRBV4-2 to TRBJ2-1; 10 nucleotides line up with TRBD2. Per germline, CDR1 LGHNA and CDR2 YNFKEQ. This CDR3 is 15 amino acids long. CDR3 DNA sequence: TGTGCCAGCAGTCAAGCGGGGGGGCTGAGTAATGAGCAGTTCTTC. The encoded protein is CASSQAGGLSNEQFF.

The CDR3 DNA is TGTGCCAGCAGGCCGACCGCCAGGGAGGGAAGCACTGAAGCTTTCTTT. Its protein is CASRPTAREGSTEAFF. The V call is TRBV28, the J call TRBJ1-1, with D tentatively TRBD1 (5 bases). The V end was cut by 6 bases, the J end by 4 bases, with 21 bases between. This CDR3 contains 16 residues. Germline CDR1 and CDR2: MDHEN and SYDVKM.

This clone has just one count. This chain links TRBV29-1 with TRBJ2-1; TRBD2 aligns across 12 bases. This CDR3 spans 17 amino acids. V trimming: 0 bases; J trimming: 1 base; junction bases outside the gene matches: 4. Germline CDR1 reads SQVTM; CDR2 reads ANQGSEA. The CDR3 sequence: CSVEELAGGISYNEQFF. CDR3 coding DNA: TGCAGCGTTGAAGAACTAGCGGGGGGTATATCCTACAATGAGCAGTTCTTC.

Here the CDR3 DNA reads TGCGCCAGCAGCCAAGTCTACCGAGGGAATTCACCCCTCCACTTT. This encodes CASSQVYRGNSPLHF. J is TRBJ1-6 and V is TRBV4-3, with D unresolved. The CDR3 has 15 amino acids. Germline CDR1 and CDR2: LGHNA and YSLEER. With 1 base removed from V and 7 bases from J, the gap between germline ends came to 11 bases.

The chain combines TRBV27 with TRBJ2-7; 7 nucleotides align to TRBD2. J was trimmed by 4 bases and V by 3 bases; bases with no gene match: 3. CDR3 size: 13 residues. Per the germline V gene, CDR1 is MNHEY and CDR2 is SMNVEV (reference sequence). CDR3 sequence reads: CASSFGRGYEQYF. DNA of the CDR3: TGTGCCAGCAGTTTTGGGCGGGGGTACGAGCAGTACTTC.

The CDR3 loop is CASSPSANYGYTF. In DNA, the CDR3 is TGTGCCAGCTCACCTTCCGCTAACTATGGCTACACCTTC. This chain links TRBV18 with TRBJ1-2; unclear D gene. The CDR3 extends over 13 amino acids. Germline CDR1 is KGHSH and CDR2 is LQKENI. The ends were cut back, 3 bases at V and 0 bases at J, with 5 bases in the middle.